A selection of T cell receptor beta chains follows, all from one sample in a study of OX40 agonist ivuxolimab in advanced cancers. Assay: immunoSEQ multiplex PCR; the TCRdb copy retains only in-frame clones and omits some. This sample has tens of thousands of clones, with 84% found just once. The sample consisted of CD4+ or CD8+ T cells sorted from blood, taken in a trial of the OX40 agonist ivuxolimab. The receptors were sampled from an adult with an advanced solid tumor such as melanoma, head and neck, liver or kidney cancer. The CDR3 runs from the conserved cysteine through the conserved F or W. The order of the fields is J gene, V gene, CDR3 protein.

J gene: TRBJ2-5
V gene: TRBV5-4
CDR3 protein: CASSLDQETQYF

J gene: TRBJ2-3
V gene: TRBV7-8
CDR3 protein: CASSGFETPTDTQYF

J gene: TRBJ2-6
V gene: TRBV2
CDR3 protein: CASSEGSGYSGANVLTF

J gene: TRBJ2-3
V gene: TRBV19
CDR3 protein: CASSIESTGPISDTQYF

J gene: TRBJ1-1
V gene: TRBV20-1
CDR3 protein: CSARDTLLAFF

J gene: TRBJ1-2
V gene: TRBV5-4
CDR3 protein: CASSPQPEDYGYTF

J gene: TRBJ2-5
V gene: TRBV30
CDR3 protein: CAWSVMQAVTQYF

J gene: TRBJ1-2
V gene: TRBV11-2
CDR3 protein: CASSLDARLLYGYTF

J gene: TRBJ1-1
V gene: TRBV2
CDR3 protein: CASSEGTEAFF

J gene: TRBJ2-1
V gene: TRBV2
CDR3 protein: CASSRQEYNEQFF

J gene: TRBJ2-3
V gene: TRBV15
CDR3 protein: CATSMINRPDTQYF

J gene: TRBJ2-2
V gene: TRBV27
CDR3 protein: CASSLGQAGGELFF

J gene: TRBJ1-6
V gene: TRBV6-5
CDR3 protein: CASSMGTLYNSPLHF

J gene: TRBJ1-5
V gene: TRBV19
CDR3 protein: CASSIDPEPQHF

J gene: TRBJ1-1
V gene: TRBV10-1
CDR3 protein: CASSRDRGAGTEAFF

J gene: TRBJ1-3
V gene: TRBV6-5
CDR3 protein: CASTQDRGSGNTIYF

J gene: TRBJ2-5
V gene: TRBV27
CDR3 protein: CANFTGDGQETQYF